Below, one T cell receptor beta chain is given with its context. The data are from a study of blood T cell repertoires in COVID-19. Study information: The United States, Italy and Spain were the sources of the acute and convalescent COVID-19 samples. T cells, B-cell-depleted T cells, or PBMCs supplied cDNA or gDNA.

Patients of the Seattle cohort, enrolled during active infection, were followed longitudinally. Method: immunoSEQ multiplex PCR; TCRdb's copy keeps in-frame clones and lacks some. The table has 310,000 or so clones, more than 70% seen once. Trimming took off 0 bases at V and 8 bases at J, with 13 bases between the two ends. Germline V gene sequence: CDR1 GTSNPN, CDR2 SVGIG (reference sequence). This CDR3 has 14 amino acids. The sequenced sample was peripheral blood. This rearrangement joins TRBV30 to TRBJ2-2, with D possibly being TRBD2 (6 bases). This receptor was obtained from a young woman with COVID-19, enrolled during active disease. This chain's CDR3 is CAWSVSSGLGELFF. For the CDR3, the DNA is TGTGCCTGGAGTGTGAGTAGCGGTCTAGGGGAGCTGTTTTTT.